This record covers a single TCR beta chain. Its antigen is not identified. The investigators reverse transcribed all of the isolated RNA, so they sequenced expressed TCRB transcripts. Measured with immunoSEQ multiplex PCR; TCRdb has only the in-frame clones, and not every one. The table includes about 24,000 clones, about 72% detected once. This sample was taken from a study of beta chain features in type 1 diabetes. The CDR3 is 15 amino acids. Germline V gives CDR1 SGDLS, CDR2 YYNGEE. Study-level results: PCR, the amplification step, might favor shorter templates, equally in patients and controls. High TCR expression in some cells could lead to their over-representation in cDNA sequencing.

The sequence was obtained from a woman aged 40-49 years in good health. The chain has TRBV9 and TRBJ2-5; TRBD2 matches at 8 bases. The J call may be incorrect, as the DNA end agrees better with TRBJ2-7. The sequenced material came from Tregs from blood. CDR3 protein: CASSPQPSGFYEQYF. The CDR3 DNA reads as TGTGCCAGCAGCCCCCAGCCTAGCGGGTTTTACGAGCAGTACTTC.